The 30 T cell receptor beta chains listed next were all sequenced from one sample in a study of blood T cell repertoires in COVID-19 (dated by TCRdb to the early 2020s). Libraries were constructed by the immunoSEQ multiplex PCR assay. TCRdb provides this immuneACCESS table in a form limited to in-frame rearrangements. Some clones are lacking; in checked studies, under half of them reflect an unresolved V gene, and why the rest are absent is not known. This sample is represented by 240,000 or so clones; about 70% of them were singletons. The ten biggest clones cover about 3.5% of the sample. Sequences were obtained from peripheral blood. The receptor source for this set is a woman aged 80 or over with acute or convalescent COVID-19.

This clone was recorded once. This CDR3 reads CAWTRSAGVYNEQFF. CDR3 bases: TGTGCCTGGACCCGATCAGCGGGAGTCTATAATGAGCAGTTCTTC. This chain connects TRBV30 to TRBJ2-1; the match to TRBD2 covers 8 bases. The V segment lost 4 bases and the J segment 7 bases; nucleotides outside the gene matches: 12. CDR1 is GTSNPN and CDR2 is SVGIG in the germline V gene (reference sequence). CDR3 length: 15 amino acids.

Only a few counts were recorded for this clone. CDR3 coding DNA: TGTGCCAGCAGCTTGGAGAGGGACAGCTATGGCTACACCTTC. Its protein is CASSLERDSYGYTF. The rearrangement links TRBV5-4 to TRBJ1-2, with TRBD1 identical over 7 bases. The V gene's germline CDR1 is SGHNT and CDR2 YYREEE (reference sequence). The CDR3 is made up of 14 amino acids. After removal of 0 bases from V and 4 bases from J, the junction contained 3 bases not matched to a gene.

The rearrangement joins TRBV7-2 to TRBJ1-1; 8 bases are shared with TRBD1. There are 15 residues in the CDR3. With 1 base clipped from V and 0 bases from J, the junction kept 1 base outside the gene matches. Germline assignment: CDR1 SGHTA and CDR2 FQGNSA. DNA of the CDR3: TGTGCCAGCAGCTTAGAGGGACAGGTGAACACTGAAGCTTTCTTT. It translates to CASSLEGQVNTEAFF.

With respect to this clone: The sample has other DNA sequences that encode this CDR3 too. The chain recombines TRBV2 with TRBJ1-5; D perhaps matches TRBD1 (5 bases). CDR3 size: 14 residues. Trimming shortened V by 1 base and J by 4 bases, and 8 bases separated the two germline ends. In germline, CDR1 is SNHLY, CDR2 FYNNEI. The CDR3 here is CASSEGGRNQPQHF. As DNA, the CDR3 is TGTGCCAGCAGTGAAGGGGGCCGGAATCAGCCCCAGCATTTT.

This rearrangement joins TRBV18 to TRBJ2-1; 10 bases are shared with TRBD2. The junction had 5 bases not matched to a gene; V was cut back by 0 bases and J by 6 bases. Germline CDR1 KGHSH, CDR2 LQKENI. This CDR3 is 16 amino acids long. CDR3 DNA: TGTGCCAGCTCACCACCCAGCGGGAGGGCCTCCAATGAGCAGTTCTTC. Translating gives CASSPPSGRASNEQFF.

This chain's CDR3 is CASSPLRATGGGRGQPQHF. In nucleotides, the CDR3 is TGTGCCAGCTCACCTTTAAGGGCGACAGGGGGGGGACGGGGTCAGCCCCAGCATTTT. The rearrangement joins TRBV18 to TRBJ1-5, with 9 bases identical to TRBD1. Trimming removed 3 bases from V and 6 bases from J; junction bases left unmatched: 18. The germline gives CDR1 KGHSH, CDR2 LQKENI. The CDR3 extends over 19 amino acids.

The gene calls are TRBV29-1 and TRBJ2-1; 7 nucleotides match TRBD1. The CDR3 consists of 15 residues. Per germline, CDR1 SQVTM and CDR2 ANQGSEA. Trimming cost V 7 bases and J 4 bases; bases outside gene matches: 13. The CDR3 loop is CSALGGTVQYNEQFF. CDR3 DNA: TGCAGCGCCCTGGGTGGGACAGTCCAATACAATGAGCAGTTCTTC.

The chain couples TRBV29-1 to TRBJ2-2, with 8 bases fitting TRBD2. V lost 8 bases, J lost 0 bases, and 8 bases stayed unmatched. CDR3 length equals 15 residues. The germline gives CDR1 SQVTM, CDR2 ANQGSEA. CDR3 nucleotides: TGCAGCTCCAGCACGGGGGGGCCGAACACCGGGGAGCTGTTTTTT. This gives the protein CSSSTGGPNTGELFF.

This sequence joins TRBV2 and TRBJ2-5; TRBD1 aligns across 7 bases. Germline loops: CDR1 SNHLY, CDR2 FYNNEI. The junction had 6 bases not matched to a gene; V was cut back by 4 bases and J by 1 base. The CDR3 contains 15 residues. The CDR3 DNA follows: TGTGCCAGCAGTGTGGCAGGGACAGTCCAAGAGACCCAGTACTTC. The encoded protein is CASSVAGTVQETQYF.

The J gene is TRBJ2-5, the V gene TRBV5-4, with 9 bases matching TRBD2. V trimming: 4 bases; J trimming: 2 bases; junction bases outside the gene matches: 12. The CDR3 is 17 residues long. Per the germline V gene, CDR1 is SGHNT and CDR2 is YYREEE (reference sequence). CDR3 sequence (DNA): TGTGCCAGCAGCCCGGGCGGGAGGGCCGCTGGGCAAGAGACCCAGTACTTC. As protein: CASSPGGRAAGQETQYF.

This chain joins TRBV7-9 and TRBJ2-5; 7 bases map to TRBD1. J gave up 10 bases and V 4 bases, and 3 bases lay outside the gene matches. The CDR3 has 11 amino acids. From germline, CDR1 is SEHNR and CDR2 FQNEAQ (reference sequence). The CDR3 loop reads CASSSGQIQYF. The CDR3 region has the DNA TGTGCCAGCAGCTCGGGACAGATCCAGTACTTC.

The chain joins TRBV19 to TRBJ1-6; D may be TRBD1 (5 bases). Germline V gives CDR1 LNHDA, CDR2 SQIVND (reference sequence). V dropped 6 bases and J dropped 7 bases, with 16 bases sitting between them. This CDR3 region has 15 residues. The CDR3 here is CASRPGLSGNSPLHF. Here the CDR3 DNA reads TGTGCCAGTAGGCCGGGACTCAGCGGAAATTCACCCCTCCACTTT.

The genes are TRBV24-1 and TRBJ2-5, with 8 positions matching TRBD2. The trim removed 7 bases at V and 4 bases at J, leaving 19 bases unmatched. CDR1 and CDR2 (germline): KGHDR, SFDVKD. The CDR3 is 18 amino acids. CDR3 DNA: TGTGCCACCAGCCCTGGCGGGGGGCCGAGGGGCAACCGAGAGACCCAGTACTTC. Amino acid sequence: CATSPGGGPRGNRETQYF.

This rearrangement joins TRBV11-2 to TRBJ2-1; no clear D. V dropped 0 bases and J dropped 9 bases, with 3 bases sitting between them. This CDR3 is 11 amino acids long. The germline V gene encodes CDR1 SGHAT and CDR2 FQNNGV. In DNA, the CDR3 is TGTGCCAGCAGCTTAGATCGTGAGCAGTTCTTC. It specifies CASSLDREQFF.

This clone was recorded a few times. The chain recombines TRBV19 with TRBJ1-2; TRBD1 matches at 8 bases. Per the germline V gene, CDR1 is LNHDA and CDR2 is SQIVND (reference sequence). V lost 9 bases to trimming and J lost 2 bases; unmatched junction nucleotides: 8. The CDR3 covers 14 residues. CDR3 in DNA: TGTGCCAGCTCTAACAGGGGGAGGAACTATGGCTACACCTTC. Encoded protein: CASSNRGRNYGYTF.

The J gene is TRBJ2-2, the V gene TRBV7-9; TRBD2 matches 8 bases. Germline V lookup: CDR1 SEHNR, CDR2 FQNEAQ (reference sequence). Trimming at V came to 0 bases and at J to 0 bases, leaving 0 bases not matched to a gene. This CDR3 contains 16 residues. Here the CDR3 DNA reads TGTGCCAGCAGCTTAGCAGCGGGGGCGAACACCGGGGAGCTGTTTTTT. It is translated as CASSLAAGANTGELFF.

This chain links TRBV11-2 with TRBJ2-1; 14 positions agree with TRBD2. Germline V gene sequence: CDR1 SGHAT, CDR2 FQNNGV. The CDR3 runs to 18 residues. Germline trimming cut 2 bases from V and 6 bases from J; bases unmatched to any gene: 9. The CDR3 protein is CASSLSPRGTSGGNEQFF. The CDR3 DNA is TGTGCCAGCAGCTTATCCCCCCGGGGGACTAGCGGGGGCAATGAGCAGTTCTTC.

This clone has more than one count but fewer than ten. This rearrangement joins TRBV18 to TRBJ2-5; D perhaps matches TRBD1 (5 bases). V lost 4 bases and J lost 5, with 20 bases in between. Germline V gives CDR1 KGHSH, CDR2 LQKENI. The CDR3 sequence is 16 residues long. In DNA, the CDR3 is TGTGCCAGCTCACGAGAGGCCAGGGTCTTAACTGAGACCCAGTACTTC. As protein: CASSREARVLTETQYF.

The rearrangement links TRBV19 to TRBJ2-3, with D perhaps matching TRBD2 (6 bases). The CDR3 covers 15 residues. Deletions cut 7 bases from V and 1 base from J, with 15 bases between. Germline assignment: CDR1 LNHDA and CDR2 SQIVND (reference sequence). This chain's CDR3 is CASTLRIAGTDTQYF. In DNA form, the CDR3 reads TGTGCCAGTACCCTACGAATAGCGGGCACAGATACGCAGTATTTT.

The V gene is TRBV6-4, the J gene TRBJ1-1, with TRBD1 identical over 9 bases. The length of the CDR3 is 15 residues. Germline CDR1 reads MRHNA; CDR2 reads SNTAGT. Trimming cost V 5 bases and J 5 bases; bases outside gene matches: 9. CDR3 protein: CASSKQGAFGTEAFF. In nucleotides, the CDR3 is TGTGCCAGCAGTAAACAGGGGGCATTTGGAACTGAAGCTTTCTTT.

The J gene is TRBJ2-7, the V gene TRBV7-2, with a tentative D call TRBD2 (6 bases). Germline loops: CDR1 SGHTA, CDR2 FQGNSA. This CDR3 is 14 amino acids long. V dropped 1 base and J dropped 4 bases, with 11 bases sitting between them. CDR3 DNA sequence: TGTGCCAGCAGCTTAGGGCCAGGGAGGTACGAGCAGTACTTC. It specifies CASSLGPGRYEQYF.

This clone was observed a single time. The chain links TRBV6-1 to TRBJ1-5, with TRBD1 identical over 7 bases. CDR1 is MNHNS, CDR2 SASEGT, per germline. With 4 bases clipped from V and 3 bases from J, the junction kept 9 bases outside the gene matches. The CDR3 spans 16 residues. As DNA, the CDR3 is TGTGCCAGCAGTGCCCAGAGGACAGGTATCAATCAGCCCCAGCATTTT. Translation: CASSAQRTGINQPQHF.

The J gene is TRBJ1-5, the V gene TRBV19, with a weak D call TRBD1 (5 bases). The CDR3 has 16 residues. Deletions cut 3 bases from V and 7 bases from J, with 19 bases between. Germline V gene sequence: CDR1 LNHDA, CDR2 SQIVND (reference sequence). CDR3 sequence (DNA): TGTGCCAGTAGTATCCGGAGGGGTGCTTCGGGGCAGCCCCAGCATTTT. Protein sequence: CASSIRRGASGQPQHF.

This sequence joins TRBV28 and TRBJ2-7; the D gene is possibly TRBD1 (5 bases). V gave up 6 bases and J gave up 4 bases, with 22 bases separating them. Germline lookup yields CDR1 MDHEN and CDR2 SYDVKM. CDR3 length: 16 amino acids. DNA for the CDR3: TGTGCCAGCAGCACCCATGGGGCCGGTAGCCGGTACGAGCAGTACTTC. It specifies CASSTHGAGSRYEQYF.

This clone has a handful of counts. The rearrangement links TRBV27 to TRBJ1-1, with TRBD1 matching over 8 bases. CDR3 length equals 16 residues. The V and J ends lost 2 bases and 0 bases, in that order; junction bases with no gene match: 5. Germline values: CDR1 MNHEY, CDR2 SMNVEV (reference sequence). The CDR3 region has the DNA TGTGCCAGCAGTTTACGACAGGGGAATTTGAACACTGAAGCTTTCTTT. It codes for CASSLRQGNLNTEAFF.

As DNA, the CDR3 is TGCGCCAGCAGCTTTGAGGGCAATGAGCAGTTCTTC. Protein: CASSFEGNEQFF. The V and J genes are TRBV5-1 and TRBJ2-1, with a possible D match to TRBD2 (5 bases). With 2 bases removed from V and 6 bases from J, the gap between germline ends came to 6 bases. Germline CDR1 and CDR2: SGHRS and YFSETQ. This CDR3 spans 12 amino acids.

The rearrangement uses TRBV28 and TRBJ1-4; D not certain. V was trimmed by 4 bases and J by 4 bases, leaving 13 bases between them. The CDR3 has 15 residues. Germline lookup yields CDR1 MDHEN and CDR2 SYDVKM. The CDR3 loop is CASSSPTGVNEKLFF. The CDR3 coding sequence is TGTGCCAGCAGTTCCCCGACGGGAGTTAATGAAAAACTGTTTTTT.

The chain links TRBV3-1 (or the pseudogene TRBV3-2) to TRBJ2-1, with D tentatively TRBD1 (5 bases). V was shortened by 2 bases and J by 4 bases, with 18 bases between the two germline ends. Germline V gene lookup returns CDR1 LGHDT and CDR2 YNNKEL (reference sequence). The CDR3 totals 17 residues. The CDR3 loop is CASSQRRTGEPYNEQFF. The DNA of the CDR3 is TGTGCCAGCAGCCAACGTCGAACAGGTGAGCCATACAATGAGCAGTTCTTC.

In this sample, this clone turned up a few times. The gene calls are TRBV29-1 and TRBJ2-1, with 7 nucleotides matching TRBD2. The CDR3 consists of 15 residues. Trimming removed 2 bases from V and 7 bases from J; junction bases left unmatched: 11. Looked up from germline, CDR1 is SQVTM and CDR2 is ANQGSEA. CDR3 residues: CSVEMGGQGRNEQFF. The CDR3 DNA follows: TGCAGCGTTGAAATGGGAGGGCAGGGTCGGAATGAGCAGTTCTTC.

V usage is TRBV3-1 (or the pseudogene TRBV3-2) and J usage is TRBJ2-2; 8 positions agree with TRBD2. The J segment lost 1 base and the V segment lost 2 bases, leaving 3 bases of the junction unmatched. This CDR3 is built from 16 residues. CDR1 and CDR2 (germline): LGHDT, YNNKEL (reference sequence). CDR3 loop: CASSQQSGGNTGELFF. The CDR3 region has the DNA TGTGCCAGCAGCCAACAAAGCGGGGGGAACACCGGGGAGCTGTTTTTT.